The T cell receptor (beta chain) under discussion was sequenced for a study of blood T cell repertoires in COVID-19. The CDR3 runs to 11 residues. Germline CDR1 GTSNPN, CDR2 SVGIG (reference sequence). Trimming pared 0 bases from V and 6 bases from J, leaving 2 bases between. Here immunoSEQ multiplex PCR was the method, and the copy in TCRdb shows in-frame clones only, minus some. The sample contains 180,000 or so clones, about 88% of which appear only once. The sequenced sample consisted of peripheral blood. The V gene is TRBV30, the J gene TRBJ2-2; D is uncertain. The receptor comes from a man between 18 and 35 years old with acute or convalescent COVID-19. The CDR3 region is CAWSVSGELFF. CDR3 DNA: TGTGCCTGGAGTGTCTCCGGGGAGCTGTTTTTT. Full variable domain (missing parts from reference TRBV30 and TRBJ2-2): SQTIHQWPATLVQPVGSPLSLECTVEGTSNPNLYWYRQAAGRGLQLLFYSVGIGQISSEVPQNLSASRPQDRQFILSSKKLLLSDSGFYLCAWSVSGELFFGEGSRLTVL.